This TCR beta chain is from a study of T cell responses to AZD1222 COVID-19 vaccine. In the study overall: Second doses at about 4 or about 12 weeks were pooled.

With respect to this clone: Its matching antigen is unknown.

Study-wide results and caveats: Among spike-specific TCRs, nearly half reportedly target unmutated variant regions. Females outnumbered males among donors, who were mostly white British; clonal diversity was possibly underestimated. Mapped onto spike, vaccine-associated CD4 TCRs spanned it and were dominant at 160-218 and 743-854.

Clones were sequenced by immunoSEQ multiplex PCR, and TCRdb holds only the in-frame ones, with some missing. This table holds about 180,000 clones, almost 90% found once. V lost 5 bases, J lost 1 base, and 4 bases stayed unmatched. The germline V gene has CDR1 LNHDA and CDR2 SQIVND (reference sequence). The CDR3 has 14 amino acids. The chain has TRBV19 and TRBJ1-1; 7 positions agree with TRBD1. The specimen comprised peripheral blood, sampled on day 0 of AZD1222 vaccination. The source is an adult in good health. CDR3 nucleotide sequence: TGTGCCAGTAGTGCCAGACAGGGGAACACTGAAGCTTTCTTT. Its protein is CASSARQGNTEAFF.